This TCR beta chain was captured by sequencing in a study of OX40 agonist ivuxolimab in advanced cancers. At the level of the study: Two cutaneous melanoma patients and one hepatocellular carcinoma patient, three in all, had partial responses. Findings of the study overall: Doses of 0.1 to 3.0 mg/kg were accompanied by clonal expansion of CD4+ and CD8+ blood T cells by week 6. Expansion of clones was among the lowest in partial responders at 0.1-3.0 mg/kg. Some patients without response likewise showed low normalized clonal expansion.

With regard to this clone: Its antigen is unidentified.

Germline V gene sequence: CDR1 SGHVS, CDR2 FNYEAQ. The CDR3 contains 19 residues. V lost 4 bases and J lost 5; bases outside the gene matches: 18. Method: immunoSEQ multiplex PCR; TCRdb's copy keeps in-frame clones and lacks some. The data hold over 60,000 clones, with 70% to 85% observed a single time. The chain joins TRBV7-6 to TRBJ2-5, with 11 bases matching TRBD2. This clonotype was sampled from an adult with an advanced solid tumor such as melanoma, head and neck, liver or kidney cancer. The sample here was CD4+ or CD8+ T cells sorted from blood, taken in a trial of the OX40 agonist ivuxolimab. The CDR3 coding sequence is TGTGCCAGCAGCTCCCAGAGCCCGTTGTATAGCGGGGGGGAGGAGACCCAGTACTTC. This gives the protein CASSSQSPLYSGGEETQYF. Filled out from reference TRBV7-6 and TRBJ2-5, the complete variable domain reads GAGVSQSPRYKVTKRGQDVALRCDPISGHVSLYWYRQALGQGPEFLTYFNYEAQQDKSGLPNDRFSAERPEGSISTLTIQRTEQRDSAMYRCASSSQSPLYSGGEETQYFGPGTRLLVL.